This TCR beta chain was profiled in a study of T cell repertoires in cytomegalovirus infection. Study-level background: Public signatures in TCR beta pointed to CMV infection and matching HLA type.

Overall study findings and caveats: HLA-C-restricted CMV clonotypes gave the most frequent clonotype in two of eight donors.

CDR3 length equals 14 residues. Germline-derived CDR1 and CDR2 are SEHNR and FQNEAQ (reference sequence). The V end lost 5 bases, the J end lost 0 bases, and 5 bases lay between the germline ends. Via MiXCR, TCRdb re-called the reads, giving one row per CDR3 protein. The table records a few hundred thousand distinct CDR3 sequences, around 27% of them present only once. This clonotype showed up many times. Its antigen is undetermined. The V gene is TRBV7-9, the J gene TRBJ2-6; unclear D gene. The sequenced sample was PBMCs. The receptor was isolated from a human donor in good health (CMV status not recorded). Some clones in this sample may be carry-over from other donors' samples. CDR3 coding DNA: TGTGCCAGCAGCCCTGACTCTGGGGCCAACGTCCTGACTTTC. Translating it yields CASSPDSGANVLTF. The variable domain in full, with the rest retrieved from reference TRBV7-9 and TRBJ2-6, is DTGVSQNPRHKITKRGQNVTFRCDPISEHNRLYWYRQTLGQGPEFLTYFQNEAQLEKSRLLSDRFSAERPKGSFSTLEIQRTEQGDSAMYLCASSPDSGANVLTFGAGSRLTVL.